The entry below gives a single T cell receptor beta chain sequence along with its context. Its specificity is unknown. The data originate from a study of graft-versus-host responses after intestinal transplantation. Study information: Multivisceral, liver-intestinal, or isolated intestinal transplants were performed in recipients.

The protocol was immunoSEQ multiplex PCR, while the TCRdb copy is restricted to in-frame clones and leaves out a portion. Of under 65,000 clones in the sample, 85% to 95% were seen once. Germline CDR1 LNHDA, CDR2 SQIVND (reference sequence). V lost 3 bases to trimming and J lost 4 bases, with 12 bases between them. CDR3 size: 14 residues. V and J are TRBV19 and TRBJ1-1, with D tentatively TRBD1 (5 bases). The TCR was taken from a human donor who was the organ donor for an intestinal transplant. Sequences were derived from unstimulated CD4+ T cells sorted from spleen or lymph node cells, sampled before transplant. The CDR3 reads CASSIGAPGTEAFF. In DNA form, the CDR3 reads TGTGCCAGTAGTATCGGGGCCCCCGGCACTGAAGCTTTCTTT.